These 6 T cell receptor beta chains were sequenced from one sample in a study of blood T cell repertoires in COVID-19. Only in-frame clones appear in the TCRdb table, and some are missing; sequencing was by immunoSEQ multiplex PCR. The data hold around 50,000 clones, with more than 75% observed a single time. The sequencing sample was made of peripheral blood. The receptors come from a man aged 50 to 60 with active COVID-19.

The CDR3: CATSRDGADTEAFF. CDR3 nucleotide sequence: TGTGCCACCAGCAGAGATGGGGCGGACACTGAAGCTTTCTTT. The chain is built from TRBV15 and TRBJ1-1; a possible D gene is TRBD1 (5 bases). V was trimmed by 0 bases and J by 3 bases, leaving 8 bases between them. This CDR3 spans 14 amino acids. Per germline, CDR1 LNHNV and CDR2 YYDKDF (reference sequence).

The V gene is TRBV7-2, the J gene TRBJ2-3; maybe TRBD2 (5 bases). Trimming removed 2 bases from V and 0 bases from J, with 12 bases in between. The germline V gene encodes CDR1 SGHTA and CDR2 FQGNSA. The CDR3 is made up of 16 amino acids. CDR3 residues: CASSLYIASSTDTQYF. The CDR3, as DNA: TGTGCCAGCAGCTTATACATAGCGTCAAGCACAGATACGCAGTATTTT.

V is TRBV7-2 and J is TRBJ1-5; perhaps TRBD1 as D (5 bases). Germline-derived CDR1 and CDR2 are SGHTA and FQGNSA. Trimming shortened V by 4 bases and J by 2 bases, and 6 bases separated the two germline ends. This CDR3 has 13 residues. CDR3: CASSSRGNQPQHF. In DNA, the CDR3 is TGTGCCAGCAGCTCCAGGGGCAATCAGCCCCAGCATTTT.

The chain couples TRBV5-1 to TRBJ1-4; 7 bases agree with TRBD1. V shed 3 bases, J shed 2 bases, and the junction held 4 bases outside the gene matches. This CDR3 is built from 15 residues. From germline, CDR1 is SGHRS and CDR2 YFSETQ. The CDR3 reads CASSSQGFTNEKLFF. CDR3 in DNA: TGCGCCAGCAGCTCACAGGGGTTCACTAATGAAAAACTGTTTTTT.

This chain links TRBV3-1 (or the pseudogene TRBV3-2) with TRBJ2-7, with 8 bases that match TRBD2. This CDR3 spans 15 amino acids. Germline-derived CDR1 and CDR2 are LGHDT and YNNKEL (reference sequence). V was pared by 3 bases and J by 4 bases, with 8 bases of the junction left unmatched. The CDR3 nucleotides are TGTGCCAGCAGCCACTCAAGCGGGGGTGGGTACGAGCAGTACTTC. This translates into CASSHSSGGGYEQYF.

The V and J genes are TRBV6-1 and TRBJ1-6; tentatively, D is TRBD1 (5 bases). Germline assignment: CDR1 MNHNS and CDR2 SASEGT. The V end lost 3 bases, the J end lost 9 bases, and 12 bases lay between the germline ends. The CDR3 extends over 14 amino acids. The CDR3 spells CASSEAGFFSPLHF. DNA of the CDR3: TGTGCCAGCAGTGAGGCAGGGTTTTTTTCACCCCTCCACTTT.